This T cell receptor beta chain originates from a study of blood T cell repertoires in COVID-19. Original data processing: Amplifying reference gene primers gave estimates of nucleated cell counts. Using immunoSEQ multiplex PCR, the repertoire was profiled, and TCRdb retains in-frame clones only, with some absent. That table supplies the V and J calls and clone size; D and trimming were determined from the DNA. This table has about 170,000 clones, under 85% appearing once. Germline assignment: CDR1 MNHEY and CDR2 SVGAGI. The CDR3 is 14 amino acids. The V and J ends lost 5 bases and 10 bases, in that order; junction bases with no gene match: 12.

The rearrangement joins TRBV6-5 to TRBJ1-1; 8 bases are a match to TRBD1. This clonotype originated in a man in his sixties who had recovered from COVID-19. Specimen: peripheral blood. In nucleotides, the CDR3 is TGTGCCAGCAGTAACCGTCAGGGGGCGTTCGTAGCTTTCTTT. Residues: CASSNRQGAFVAFF.